This T cell receptor beta chain was profiled in a study of beta chain features in type 1 diabetes. The CDR3 is 13 residues long. The germline V gene encodes CDR1 KGHSH and CDR2 LQKENI. V shed 2 bases and J shed 5 bases, with 10 bases lying between them. Study outcomes and limitations: In all four CD4+ subsets, TCRB CDR3 length was significantly, moderately reduced in type 1 diabetes.

cDNA synthesis used the whole RNA isolate, giving expressed TCRB sequences. Clones were sequenced by immunoSEQ multiplex PCR, and TCRdb holds only the in-frame ones, with some missing. The data hold 300,000 or so clones, with roughly 12% observed a single time. About this clone: Antigen specificity is unknown.

Specimen: naive CD4+ T cells from blood. This receptor was identified in a young woman with type 1 diabetes. The rearrangement joins TRBV18 to TRBJ2-7; perhaps TRBD1 as D (6 bases). CDR3 amino acids: CASSPSGHDEQYV. CDR3 coding DNA: TGTGCCAGCTCACCATCGGGACACGACGAGCAGTACGTC.